Each of the 25 T cell receptor beta chains below was sequenced from the same sample in a study of human CD4 T cells and Enterobacteriaceae. The memory gate held CD4+ cells that were not CD45RA+CCR7+CD95- naive cells, over 98% pure. This table comes from immunoSEQ multiplex PCR, and its TCRdb copy is limited to in-frame clones, with some not included. The sample has 25,000 to 30,000 clones; around four fifths are singletons. Sequences were obtained from memory CD4+ T cells from blood. These receptors came from a human donor in good health.

The V gene is TRBV5-1, the J gene TRBJ1-4; no reliable D call. Germline V lookup: CDR1 SGHRS, CDR2 YFSETQ. This CDR3 comprises 14 residues. Trimming removed 0 bases at V and 5 bases at J, with 8 bases between. The CDR3 sequence is CASSLGSGNEKLFF. Written as DNA, the CDR3 is TGCGCCAGCAGCTTGGGGTCTGGGAATGAAAAACTGTTTTTT.

The CDR3 sequence: CASSLDGGGGYTF. The CDR3 DNA follows: TGTGCCAGCAGCTTGGATGGAGGGGGAGGCTACACCTTC. The chain couples TRBV5-4 to TRBJ1-2, with D tentatively TRBD1 (6 bases). Trimming left V 0 bases short and J 8 bases short, with 11 bases between. CDR1 and CDR2 from the germline V gene are SGHNT and YYREEE (reference sequence). This CDR3 spans 13 amino acids.

About this clone: The limits of the CDR3 on the DNA are not certain, so only TCRdb's listed CDR3 is given. V is TRBV7-5 and J is TRBJ2-5; TRBD1, the table's D call, lacks a check against the DNA. TRBV7-5 is recorded as a pseudogene. 18 amino acids form the CDR3, both terminal residues included. The CDR3 sequence: CVRSFGRGNRGYQETQYF.

The chain uses TRBV27 and TRBJ2-3, with 10 bases matching TRBD2. V shed 5 bases and J 4 bases; nucleotides not matched to a gene: 12. The CDR3 consists of 17 residues. From germline, CDR1 is MNHEY and CDR2 SMNVEV (reference sequence). The DNA for the CDR3 is TGTGCCAGCAGTCCCGGAATTCTAGCGGGAGCACCAGATACGCAGTATTTT. Amino acid sequence: CASSPGILAGAPDTQYF.

This clone showed up just once. V usage is TRBV5-4 and J usage is TRBJ2-7, with 9 positions matching TRBD1. V shed 3 bases, J shed 6 bases, and the junction held 16 bases outside the gene matches. CDR1 is SGHNT, CDR2 YYREEE, per germline (reference sequence). The CDR3 totals 17 residues. The CDR3 DNA follows: TGTGCCAGCAGCTCGACAGGGGGTGGGCTAGCGAGGGTCGAGCAGTACTTC. Translated, it gives CASSSTGGGLARVEQYF.

The chain combines TRBV2 with TRBJ1-2; 9 positions match TRBD1. Germline CDR1 is SNHLY and CDR2 is FYNNEI. CDR3 size: 14 residues. Trimming cost V 6 bases and J 4 bases; bases outside gene matches: 6. In DNA form, the CDR3 reads TGTGCCAGCAGGCCTTCACAGGGGGCCTATGGCTACACCTTC. Residues: CASRPSQGAYGYTF.

The chain employs TRBV6-5 and TRBJ1-2; 12 bases are shared with TRBD1. The CDR3 runs 15 residues. V shed 2 bases, J shed 4 bases, and the junction held 2 bases outside the gene matches. Germline lookup yields CDR1 MNHEY and CDR2 SVGAGI. CDR3 DNA: TGTGCCAGCAGTTACGGGACAGGGGGCGCCTATGGCTACACCTTC. As protein: CASSYGTGGAYGYTF.

The chain recombines TRBV19 with TRBJ1-2; D is unresolved. The CDR3 is made up of 15 amino acids. The germline gives CDR1 LNHDA, CDR2 SQIVND (reference sequence). The V gene lost 4 bases and the J gene lost 4 bases, with 16 bases spanning the gap. CDR3 residues: CASSRNEGSGYGYTF. DNA for the CDR3: TGTGCCAGTAGTAGGAATGAGGGTAGCGGCTATGGCTACACCTTC.

The V call is TRBV2, the J call TRBJ1-1, with a possible D match to TRBD1 (6 bases). CDR1 is SNHLY, CDR2 FYNNEI, per germline. The V end lost 6 bases, the J end lost 8 bases, and 19 bases lay between the germline ends. The CDR3 has 14 amino acids. The CDR3 here is CASSKGDERIEAFF. The CDR3 region has the DNA TGTGCCAGCAGCAAGGGGGACGAGAGGATAGAAGCTTTCTTT.

The chain uses TRBV7-2 and TRBJ2-1; 9 nucleotides align to TRBD2. The CDR3 extends over 13 amino acids. The germline gives CDR1 SGHTA, CDR2 FQGNSA. Losses at the gene ends were 1 base for V and 8 bases for J; bases not matched to a gene: 0. The DNA of the CDR3 is TGTGCCAGCAGCTTAGGACTAGCGGATGAGCAGTTCTTC. It yields the protein CASSLGLADEQFF.

This chain joins TRBV5-1 and TRBJ2-3; D is unclear. CDR3 length: 12 residues. The germline V gene encodes CDR1 SGHRS and CDR2 YFSETQ. V lost 4 bases to trimming and J lost 2 bases, with 5 bases between them. The CDR3 loop is CASSVDTDTQYF. CDR3 nucleotides: TGCGCCAGCAGCGTGGACACAGATACGCAGTATTTT.

V and J are TRBV5-1 and TRBJ2-5; tentative D call: TRBD2 (6 bases). Trimming stripped 5 bases from V and 6 bases from J, with 20 bases between. The length of the CDR3 is 15 residues. Germline V gene data show CDR1 as SGHRS and CDR2 as YFSETQ. DNA for the CDR3: TGCGCCAGCAGTTTGTCAGCGGGTGGACCTCAGACCCAGTACTTC. Protein sequence: CASSLSAGGPQTQYF.

V gene TRBV11-2 combines with J gene TRBJ2-5; the D gene could be TRBD1 or TRBD2 (5 bases each). The germline V and J ends were trimmed by 5 bases and 5 bases, with 9 bases remaining between them. CDR3 length: 12 amino acids. Germline-derived CDR1 and CDR2 are SGHAT and FQNNGV. CDR3 sequence: CASSPGDETQYF. CDR3 nucleotides: TGTGCCAGCAGCCCCGGGGACGAGACCCAGTACTTC.

Comments on this clone: This sample also contains other DNA sequences that code for the same CDR3. The chain uses TRBV18 and TRBJ2-3; TRBD2 is a possible D gene (5 bases). From germline, CDR1 is KGHSH and CDR2 LQKENI. Trimming pared 3 bases from V and 3 bases from J, leaving 7 bases between. The CDR3 extends over 13 amino acids. CDR3 bases: TGTGCCAGCTCACCCTCGGGAACAGATACGCAGTATTTT. This encodes CASSPSGTDTQYF. The variable domain in full, with the rest retrieved from reference TRBV18 and TRBJ2-3, is NAGVMQNPRHLVRRRGQEARLRCSPMKGHSHVYWYRQLPEEGLKFMVYLQKENIIDESGMPKERFSAEFPKEGPSILRIQQVVRGDSAAYFCASSPSGTDTQYFGPGTRLTVL.

The chain carries TRBV7-3 and TRBJ2-3, with 8 bases fitting TRBD2. Germline V lookup: CDR1 SGHTA, CDR2 FQGTGA. With 4 bases clipped from V and 0 bases from J, the junction kept 3 bases outside the gene matches. CDR3 length: 15 amino acids. The CDR3, as DNA: TGTGCCAGCAGCTCAGCGGGAGTAAGCACAGATACGCAGTATTTT. The encoded protein is CASSSAGVSTDTQYF.

CDR3: CASSCRDRAYRGYGYTF. CDR3 bases: TGTGCCAGCAGCTGCCGGGACAGGGCCTACCGGGGGTATGGCTACACCTTC. This rearrangement joins TRBV12-1 to TRBJ1-2; no check of the table's D call, TRBD1, against the DNA was made. TRBV12-1 is annotated as a pseudogene. CDR3 length: 17 residues.

This clone was observed a few times. V and J are TRBV27 and TRBJ2-7; no clear D gene. This CDR3 has 15 amino acids. The germline gives CDR1 MNHEY, CDR2 SMNVEV (reference sequence). V was cut by 2 bases and J by 4 bases, with 15 bases left in between. CDR3 nucleotides: TGTGCCAGCAGTTTAAAAAGGAGTGGAATATACGAGCAGTACTTC. Translation: CASSLKRSGIYEQYF.

This clone was observed once. The rearrangement joins TRBV5-6 to TRBJ2-1, with D possibly being TRBD1 (6 bases). Per the germline V gene, CDR1 is SGHDT and CDR2 is YYEEEE. Trimming took 2 bases from V and 12 from J, leaving 12 bases between them. The length of the CDR3 is 12 residues. CDR3 bases: TGTGCCAGCAGCTTCAGGGGCCCGGGGCAGTTCTTC. Protein sequence: CASSFRGPGQFF.

This clone was seen only a few times. The chain uses TRBV5-1 and TRBJ2-5; D uncertain. This CDR3 has 14 amino acids. Trimming took off 3 bases at V and 2 bases at J, with 11 bases between the two ends. Looked up from germline, CDR1 is SGHRS and CDR2 is YFSETQ. CDR3 loop: CASSSRRNQETQYF. The CDR3 DNA reads as TGCGCCAGCAGCTCACGACGGAATCAAGAGACCCAGTACTTC.

This clone was seen just once. The rearrangement joins TRBV5-6 to TRBJ2-5, with D possibly being TRBD1 or TRBD2 (5 bases each). Trimming removed 0 bases at V and 1 base at J, with 13 bases between. The CDR3 is 16 amino acids. Germline V CDR1 and CDR2: SGHDT, YYEEEE. The CDR3 DNA sequence: TGTGCCAGCAGCTTGGGGACGGGACGAGTCCAAGAGACCCAGTACTTC. Encoded protein: CASSLGTGRVQETQYF.

V is TRBV5-1 and J is TRBJ2-5, with 7 bases identical to TRBD2. V lost 0 bases and J lost 3; bases outside the gene matches: 8. CDR1 and CDR2 (germline): SGHRS, YFSETQ. The CDR3 contains 16 residues. The CDR3 region is CASSLEASGRKETQYF. Here the CDR3 DNA reads TGCGCCAGCAGCTTGGAGGCTAGCGGACGGAAAGAGACCCAGTACTTC.

This rearrangement joins TRBV6-1 to TRBJ2-5; the D gene could be TRBD1 or TRBD2 (5 bases each). The CDR3 consists of 14 residues. Trimming took off 8 bases at V and 4 bases at J, with 17 bases between the two ends. Germline V lookup: CDR1 MNHNS, CDR2 SASEGT. CDR3 in amino acids: CASGSGLEGETQYF. CDR3 bases: TGTGCCAGCGGTTCGGGGCTCGAGGGAGAGACCCAGTACTTC.

The chain employs TRBV16 and TRBJ1-2; D may be TRBD1 (6 bases). The CDR3 length is 15 residues. The germline V gene has CDR1 KGHSY and CDR2 FQNENV. V was pared by 3 bases and J by 8 bases, with 19 bases between. CDR3 loop: CASSQSQGPGEGYTF. CDR3 DNA: TGTGCCAGCAGCCAGTCGCAGGGCCCAGGGGAGGGCTACACCTTC.

The CDR3 region is CASSLVDYTDTQYF. CDR3 DNA: TGCGCCAGCAGCTTGGTGGACTACACAGATACGCAGTATTTT. The chain carries TRBV5-1 and TRBJ2-3, with D perhaps TRBD2 (6 bases). The CDR3 sequence is 14 residues long. In germline, CDR1 is SGHRS, CDR2 YFSETQ. Trimming cost V 0 bases and J 2 bases, with 7 bases left between them.

This sequence joins TRBV25-1 and TRBJ2-7; 9 nucleotides line up with TRBD1. The germline V gene has CDR1 MGHDK and CDR2 SYGVNS. The CDR3 consists of 14 residues. After removal of 6 bases from V and 5 bases from J, the junction contained 8 bases not matched to a gene. The CDR3 loop reads CASRGDREWNEQYF. The CDR3 DNA reads TGTGCCAGCAGGGGGGACAGGGAGTGGAACGAGCAGTACTTC.